One sample yielded the 17 T cell receptor beta chains listed below, sequenced in a study of blood T cell repertoires in COVID-19 (dated by TCRdb to about 2020). The library came from the immunoSEQ multiplex PCR assay. TCRdb re-hosts the immuneACCESS table, in-frame sequences only. Its copies lack some clones; in the studies checked, an unresolved V gene accounts for under half of them, and the cause for the rest is not known. Here the sample has hundreds of thousands of clones; about 90% occur a single time. The ten largest clones represent about 0.8% of the sample. Source material: peripheral blood. These receptors were taken from a man aged 55 to 70 with COVID-19, enrolled during active disease.

V usage is TRBV19 and J usage is TRBJ2-7, with D possibly being TRBD1 (5 bases). V gave up 3 bases and J gave up 5 bases, with 14 bases separating them. CDR1 is LNHDA and CDR2 is SQIVND in the germline V gene (reference sequence). CDR3 length: 14 amino acids. CDR3 sequence reads: CASSIGQGRNEQYF. The CDR3 DNA follows: TGTGCCAGTAGTATTGGGCAGGGTAGGAACGAGCAGTACTTC.

This sequence joins TRBV18 and TRBJ2-3, with D maybe TRBD1 (5 bases). The CDR3 contains 13 residues. Trimming stripped 1 base from V and 6 bases from J, with 8 bases between. Germline CDR1 is KGHSH and CDR2 is LQKENI. The CDR3 region has the DNA TGTGCCAGCTCACCACAACAGGAGGATACGCAGTATTTT. It specifies CASSPQQEDTQYF.

This chain uses TRBV15 with TRBJ2-3; a weak D match, TRBD1 (5 bases). The germline V and J ends were trimmed by 4 bases and 6 bases, with 11 bases remaining between them. CDR1 is LNHNV, CDR2 YYDKDF, per germline (reference sequence). The CDR3 sequence is 13 residues long. CDR3: CATSTTAGDTQYF. As DNA, the CDR3 is TGTGCCACCAGCACCACGGCAGGGGATACGCAGTATTTT. The variable domain in full, with the rest retrieved from reference TRBV15 and TRBJ2-3, is DAMVIQNPRYQVTQFGKPVTLSCSQTLNHNVMYWYQQKSSQAPKLLFHYYDKDFNNEADTPDNFQSRRPNTSFCFLDIRSPGLGDTAMYLCATSTTAGDTQYFGPGTRLTVL.

The rearrangement joins TRBV19 to TRBJ1-5; weak D call: TRBD1 (6 bases). Trimming left V 9 bases short and J 3 bases short, with 12 bases between. This CDR3 has 13 residues. Germline-derived CDR1 and CDR2 are LNHDA and SQIVND (reference sequence). The CDR3 nucleotides read TGTGCCAGCGGCCACAGGGACAATCAGCCCCAGCATTTT. This encodes CASGHRDNQPQHF.

There are a few counts of this clone. The V call is TRBV27, the J call TRBJ1-3, with D hard to call. Germline-derived CDR1 and CDR2 are MNHEY and SMNVEV (reference sequence). The V end lost 10 bases, the J end lost 0 bases, and 13 bases lay between the germline ends. The CDR3 loop spans 14 amino acids. In DNA, the CDR3 is TGTGCCACCTCCCCTTACAACTCTGGAAACACCATATATTTT. Residues: CATSPYNSGNTIYF.

This clone was picked up one time. The V and J genes are TRBV5-1 and TRBJ2-2, with a possible D match to TRBD2 (5 bases). The germline V gene has CDR1 SGHRS and CDR2 YFSETQ. This CDR3 spans 14 amino acids. V was clipped by 0 bases and J by 7 bases, with 10 bases between them. The CDR3 nucleotides read TGCGCCAGCAGCTTGGCTTCTGGGAGCGGGGAGCTGTTTTTT. Amino acids: CASSLASGSGELFF.

V gene TRBV7-2 combines with J gene TRBJ2-5; D uncertain. Germline values: CDR1 SGHTA, CDR2 FQGNSA. The CDR3 is 14 amino acids. V was trimmed by 0 bases and J by 5 bases, leaving 10 bases between them. CDR3: CASSLAIGLETQYF. Here the CDR3 DNA reads TGTGCCAGCAGCTTAGCTATCGGGTTGGAGACCCAGTACTTC.

Only one count was recorded for this clone. CDR3 nucleotides: TGTGCCAGCAGTGACTTTACTAATCACTTAGGGCAGTTCTTC. Amino acids: CASSDFTNHLGQFF. The chain carries TRBV25-1 and TRBJ2-1; D is ambiguous. Trimming removed 3 bases at V and 12 bases at J, with 18 bases between. The germline V gene has CDR1 MGHDK and CDR2 SYGVNS. The CDR3 consists of 14 residues.

The rearrangement joins TRBV28 to TRBJ2-1, with 10 nucleotides matching TRBD2. Germline V gene lookup returns CDR1 MDHEN and CDR2 SYDVKM. The CDR3 loop spans 17 amino acids. The junction had 6 bases not matched to a gene; V was cut back by 1 base and J by 3 bases. CDR3 sequence (DNA): TGTGCCAGCAGTTTATCGAGCGGGGGGGCTTACTACAATGAGCAGTTCTTC. Protein product: CASSLSSGGAYYNEQFF.

The chain employs TRBV27 and TRBJ1-6; TRBD1 matches 8 bases. The V gene's germline CDR1 is MNHEY and CDR2 SMNVEV (reference sequence). J lost 18 bases, V lost 5 bases, and 9 bases had no gene match. The CDR3 spans 12 residues. CDR3 sequence reads: CASSLQGGRAHF. CDR3 DNA: TGTGCCAGCAGTCTACAGGGGGGTCGGGCCCACTTT.

The rearrangement uses TRBV6-2 or TRBV6-3 and TRBJ1-2, with D perhaps matching TRBD1 (6 bases). Germline lookup yields CDR1 MNHEY and CDR2 SVGEGT. CDR3 length: 13 residues. The V end lost 6 bases, the J end lost 5 bases, and 13 bases lay between the germline ends. The CDR3 DNA follows: TGTGCCAGCAGCATGACAGGAAAGTATGGCTACACCTTC. This gives the protein CASSMTGKYGYTF.

This sequence joins TRBV7-2 and TRBJ2-1; 9 bases line up with TRBD1. Germline V gives CDR1 SGHTA, CDR2 FQGNSA. The CDR3 spans 15 residues. Losses at the gene ends were 7 bases for V and 4 bases for J; bases not matched to a gene: 8. The CDR3 DNA reads TGTGCCAGCACCCCTCCGGGGACAGGGTACAATGAGCAGTTCTTC. Its protein product is CASTPPGTGYNEQFF.

The genes are TRBV14 and TRBJ1-1; the match to TRBD1 covers 7 bases. The germline CDR1 and CDR2 sequences are SGHDN and FVKESK. V shed 4 bases, J shed 6 bases, and the junction held 5 bases outside the gene matches. The CDR3 loop spans 13 amino acids. The CDR3: CASSLRQGAEAFF. CDR3 nucleotides: TGTGCCAGCAGCCTTAGACAGGGCGCTGAAGCTTTCTTT.

The chain combines TRBV4-2 with TRBJ1-2; TRBD1 matches 10 bases. The V gene's germline CDR1 is LGHNA and CDR2 YNFKEQ. CDR3 length equals 14 residues. The V segment lost 2 bases and the J segment 8 bases; nucleotides outside the gene matches: 5. CDR3 DNA: TGTGCCAGCAGCCAACCGACAGGGGGCGACGGCTACACCTTC. It encodes CASSQPTGGDGYTF.

The V call is TRBV19, the J call TRBJ2-1; TRBD1 is a possible D gene (6 bases). The CDR3 consists of 15 residues. Germline CDR1 is LNHDA and CDR2 is SQIVND (reference sequence). Trimming cost V 1 base and J 8 bases, with 15 bases left between them. The CDR3 loop reads CASSIVRRGWDEQFF. The CDR3 DNA reads TGTGCCAGTAGTATAGTCCGCAGGGGCTGGGATGAGCAGTTCTTC.

This clone has just one count. The V and J genes are TRBV29-1 and TRBJ2-7, with TRBD1 matching 8 bases. CDR3 size: 12 residues. Germline CDR1 is SQVTM and CDR2 is ANQGSEA. J gave up 5 bases and V 8 bases, and 8 bases lay outside the gene matches. The CDR3 DNA sequence: TGCAGCTACCGACAGGGGAACAACGAGCAGTACTTC. It codes for CSYRQGNNEQYF.

This sequence joins TRBV5-4 and TRBJ1-6; a weak D match, TRBD1 (6 bases). Deletions cut 4 bases from V and 7 bases from J, with 15 bases between. CDR3 length equals 15 residues. Per germline, CDR1 SGHNT and CDR2 YYREEE (reference sequence). The CDR3 DNA reads TGTGCCAGCAGCCTACAGGGAAGAGAAAATTCACCCCTCCACTTT. It translates to CASSLQGRENSPLHF.